This record looks at one T cell receptor (beta chain) sequence and its context. Its antigen remains unknown. The primer mix had 60 Vbeta and 13 Jbeta primers. TCRdb's table, derived via immunoSEQ multiplex PCR, lists solely in-frame clones and lacks some. This table lists tens of thousands of clones. These data come from a study of cytomegalovirus exposure and HLA in healthy donors. General study findings and limits: On later analysis, the bulk of CMV-associated TCR beta chains appeared to be HLA-restricted. The investigators catalogued 180 or so TCR beta chains as cytomegalovirus-associated.

Trimming took 1 base from V and 2 from J; bases not matched to a gene: 4. The CDR3 totals 15 residues. Germline-derived CDR1 and CDR2 are LGHNA and YSLEER. Specimen: PBMCs. The chain has TRBV4-3 and TRBJ2-7, with 8 bases identical to TRBD1. This TCR came from a male donor in good health and CMV-seropositive. Here the CDR3 reads CASSQAQDRAYEQYF. The CDR3 DNA follows: TGCGCCAGCAGCCAAGCTCAGGACAGGGCCTACGAGCAGTACTTC.